This T cell receptor beta chain was sequenced during a study of blood T cell repertoires in COVID-19. Turning to the study itself: Sites in the United States, Italy and Spain provided acute and convalescent COVID-19 samples. The cDNA or gDNA used as material had been derived from T cells, B-cell-depleted T cells, or PBMCs.

The CDR3 length is 15 residues. Germline CDR1 and CDR2: MNHEY and SVGAGI. Trimming took off 0 bases at V and 1 base at J, with 10 bases between the two ends. In the authors' methods: Amplified reference gene primers provided the basis for estimating nucleated cell counts. The repertoire was sequenced with immunoSEQ multiplex PCR; TCRdb's copy has only in-frame clones and lacks some. The V and J calls and clone size were taken over from that table, and D and trimming were inferred from the DNA. The sample shows under 130,000 clones, approximately 90% of them seen only once. The sequence derives from an elderly woman with acute or convalescent COVID-19. The genes are TRBV6-5 and TRBJ2-7, with D possibly being TRBD1 (5 bases). Sequencing was performed on peripheral blood. Here the CDR3 DNA reads TGTGCCAGCAGTTACTCCTCCGGACATTCCTACGAGCAGTACTTC. Its protein is CASSYSSGHSYEQYF.